Below, one T cell receptor beta chain is given with its context. What it binds is unknown. This record comes from a study of CD8 T cells in ankylosing spondylitis. Findings of the study overall: Blood from ankylosing spondylitis patients appeared to carry a characteristic roughly 8-variant TCR beta motif.

Construction of TCR beta libraries was performed using quantitative 5'-RACE with molecular barcodes. From the 5' RACE reads, TCRdb called clonotypes with MiXCR, one entry per CDR3 protein. The data contain about 340,000 distinct CDR3 sequences, about 14% of them singletons. J was trimmed by 3 bases and V by 6 bases; bases with no gene match: 9. The CDR3 spans 14 residues. Germline V gene sequence: CDR1 SGHKS, CDR2 YYEKEE (reference sequence). Sequenced material: blood, either unsorted or a sorted T cell fraction (not recorded which). The clonotype comes from a male donor with ankylosing spondylitis or in good health (not recorded which). The chain uses TRBV5-5 and TRBJ2-7; 7 nucleotides line up with TRBD1. CDR3 in amino acids: CASTIRTGNYEQYF. In nucleotides, the CDR3 is TGTGCCAGCACCATTCGGACAGGTAACTACGAGCAGTACTTC.